This TCR beta chain was retrieved from a study of cytomegalovirus exposure and HLA in healthy donors. Primers for the PCR totalled 60 Vbeta and 13 Jbeta. Sequenced by immunoSEQ multiplex PCR; TCRdb stores in-frame clones only, minus some. The sample yields 95,000 to 150,000 clones, roughly 75% seen once. This clone has just one count. The CDR3 has 15 amino acids. CDR1 is MNHEY, CDR2 SMNVEV, per germline (reference sequence). This chain links TRBV27 with TRBJ2-5; 10 nucleotides match TRBD2. Matching the DNA end better, TRBJ2-7 makes the J call doubtful. The TCR was taken from a woman between 50 and 59 years old in good health and CMV-seronegative. Sequenced input: PBMCs. CDR3 sequence: CASSLGLAGVYEQYF. DNA for the CDR3: TGTGCCAGCAGCCTAGGCCTAGCGGGAGTCTACGAGCAGTACTTC.